This is a list of T cell receptor beta chains from one sample in a study of vaccination and CD4 T cells after COVID-19. TCRdb independently ran MiXCR on the PCR reads; one entry per CDR3 protein. Found here are about 7,000 distinct CDR3 sequences, just under 40% of them singletons; the top ten hold around a fifth. Their specific antigens are unknown. Source material: CD4+ T cells from blood, cultured in vitro. The receptors derive from a human donor in good health. The CDR3 runs from the conserved cysteine through the conserved F or W. Fields, in order: clone size, D gene, CDR3 length, J gene, V gene, CDR3 protein, CDR3 DNA. D genes are given only for firm matches. Size values are once, few and many counts, or a class for expanded clones, and some rows have none.

NA,NA,13,TRBJ1-2,TRBV12-3/TRBV12-4,CASSNSGAYGYTF,TGTGCCAGCAGTAATTCCGGGGCCTATGGCTACACCTTC
few,NA,13,TRBJ2-7,TRBV7-4,CASSPHRVYEQYF,TGTGCCAGCAGTCCACACAGGGTCTACGAGCAGTACTTC
NA,TRBD2,17,TRBJ2-5,TRBV12-3/TRBV12-4,CASSSSGAGGHQETQYF,TGTGCCAGCAGCTCGTCGGGGGCGGGGGGCCATCAAGAGACCCAGTACTTC
NA,NA,14,TRBJ1-1,TRBV20-1,CSARRGGAHTEAFF,TGCAGTGCAAGGAGGGGAGGGGCCCACACTGAAGCTTTCTTT
NA,NA,17,TRBJ1-5,TRBV12-3/TRBV12-4,CASSPRFSPYSNQPQHF,TGTGCCAGCAGTCCACGGTTTAGCCCTTATAGCAATCAGCCCCAGCATTTT
NA,NA,13,TRBJ1-2,TRBV10-1,CASSGSGGRGYTF,TGCGCCAGCAGTGGATCGGGGGGGCGTGGCTACACCTTC
medium-sized,NA,14,TRBJ2-5,TRBV4-2,CASRGLGEGETQYF,TGTGCCAGCAGAGGGTTAGGAGAGGGGGAGACCCAGTACTTC
NA,NA,12,TRBJ2-1,TRBV11-2,CASSPTYNEQFF,TGTGCCAGCAGCCCTACATACAATGAGCAGTTCTTC
NA,NA,15,TRBJ2-2,TRBV6-2/TRBV6-3,CATTKGGTSTGELFF,TGTGCCACCACCAAGGGGGGGACCTCCACCGGGGAGCTGTTTTTT
NA,TRBD1,15,TRBJ2-1,TRBV19,CASSMGTGGYNEQFF,TGTGCCAGTAGTATGGGGACAGGGGGGTACAATGAGCAGTTCTTC
few,NA,12,TRBJ1-2,TRBV20-1,CSASTPKYGYTF,TGCAGTGCCTCCACGCCAAAATATGGCTACACCTTC
NA,TRBD2,15,TRBJ2-5,TRBV4-2,CASSQDKREQETQYF,TGTGCCAGCAGCCAAGATAAGCGGGAACAAGAGACCCAGTACTTC
NA,NA,13,TRBJ1-2,TRBV19,CASERGVDHGYTF,TGTGCCAGTGAACGTGGGGTAGACCATGGCTACACCTTC
NA,TRBD2,16,TRBJ2-3,TRBV4-2,CASSQGTSGGADTQYF,TGTGCCAGCAGCCAAGGGACTAGCGGGGGGGCAGATACGCAGTATTTT
NA,TRBD1,15,TRBJ2-7,TRBV7-8,CASSLETGGGYEQYF,TGTGCCAGCAGCTTAGAGACAGGGGGCGGGTACGAGCAGTACTTC
few,NA,15,TRBJ2-7,TRBV11-2,CASSLETGIGYEQYF,TGTGCCAGCAGCTTAGAGACAGGTATTGGTTACGAGCAGTACTTC
NA,TRBD1,14,TRBJ1-1,TRBV28,CASSPGQPNTEAFF,TGTGCCAGCAGTCCGGGACAGCCGAACACTGAAGCTTTCTTT
few,TRBD1,13,TRBJ2-3,TRBV19,CASSPGDRDTQYF,TGTGCCAGTAGTCCCGGGGACAGGGATACGCAGTATTTT
NA,NA,15,TRBJ1-2,TRBV12-3/TRBV12-4,CASSLGQGMDYGYTF,TGTGCCAGCAGTTTGGGGCAGGGGATGGACTATGGCTACACCTTC
once,TRBD1,16,TRBJ2-3,TRBV6-1,CASRNPWTGDSDTQYF,TGTGCCAGCAGGAACCCCTGGACAGGCGATTCAGATACGCAGTATTTT
few,NA,13,TRBJ1-5,TRBV20-1,CSARRHSDQPQHF,TGCAGTGCTAGGCGACATTCAGATCAGCCCCAGCATTTT
NA,NA,14,TRBJ2-5,TRBV29-1,CSVARDSTQETQYF,TGCAGCGTTGCGCGGGACTCTACCCAAGAGACCCAGTACTTC
few,NA,15,TRBJ1-5,TRBV27,CASSFARGLNQPQHF,TGTGCCAGCAGTTTCGCCAGGGGTCTTAATCAGCCCCAGCATTTT
NA,TRBD2,8,TRBJ2-4,TRBV7-3,CARLAGRF,TGTGCCAGACTAGCGGGGCGCTTC
NA,NA,13,TRBJ1-1,TRBV7-6,CASSPGIYTEAFF,TGTGCCAGCAGCCCTGGCATATACACTGAAGCTTTCTTT
few,TRBD1,17,TRBJ1-2,TRBV11-2,CASSLRTGGLLEGGYTF,TGTGCCAGCAGCTTGAGGACAGGGGGACTCCTGGAGGGAGGCTACACCTTC
NA,NA,13,TRBJ1-1,TRBV10-2,CASSPQVETEAFF,TGCGCCAGCAGCCCCCAGGTGGAAACTGAAGCTTTCTTT
NA,NA,13,TRBJ1-5,TRBV30,CAWRKGNNQPQHF,TGTGCCTGGAGGAAAGGGAACAATCAGCCCCAGCATTTT
NA,NA,12,TRBJ1-2,TRBV12-3/TRBV12-4,CASSYTGYGYTF,TGTGCCAGCAGTTACACAGGGTACGGCTACACCTTC
few,NA,14,TRBJ1-1,TRBV6-1,CASKQEPTNTEAFF,TGTGCCAGCAAACAGGAGCCCACGAACACTGAAGCTTTCTTT
NA,NA,12,TRBJ1-2,TRBV20-1,CSARGSDYGYTF,TGCAGTGCTAGAGGGTCGGACTATGGCTACACCTTC
NA,TRBD1,13,TRBJ2-7,TRBV20-1,CSASRQGVYEQYF,TGCAGTGCTAGTAGGCAGGGGGTATACGAGCAGTACTTC
medium-sized,TRBD2,15,TRBJ2-1,TRBV6-4,CASSDSSGGANEQFF,TGTGCCAGCAGTGACTCTAGCGGGGGGGCCAATGAGCAGTTCTTC
few,NA,15,TRBJ1-6,TRBV11-2,CASSPPPFPNSPLHF,TGTGCCAGCAGCCCCCCCCCATTTCCAAATTCACCCCTCCACTTT
NA,NA,15,TRBJ2-3,TRBV6-1,CASSEVGAGSDTQYF,TGTGCCAGCAGTGAAGTAGGGGCGGGGTCAGATACGCAGTATTTT
NA,TRBD1,12,TRBJ1-2,TRBV24-1,CATSDLRGGYTF,TGTGCCACCAGTGACCTCAGGGGGGGCTACACCTTC
NA,NA,15,TRBJ1-3,TRBV6-1,CASAGGGPSGNTIYF,TGTGCCAGTGCTGGCGGGGGTCCCTCTGGAAACACCATATATTTT